The clone carrying this T cell receptor beta chain was seen only once. Its target is unknown. A read error may produce the germline difference seen at one junction end. The data were taken from a study of breast tumors, draining lymph nodes, adjacent tissues. General observations from the study: Data fit most tumor T cells coming from lymph node, expanding in tumor. Luminal-like breast cancer showed significantly higher tumor–nontumor repertoire similarity than basal-like.

The lymph nodes were axillary draining lymph nodes from breast cancer patients. The CDR3 sequence is 15 residues long. Germline V lookup: CDR1 KGHDR, CDR2 SFDVKD. One entry per CDR3 protein, called by TCRdb with MiXCR from the multiplex PCR reads. This repertoire shows around 140,000 distinct CDR3 sequences, approximately 20% found once; its top ten account for just over 2.5%. This TCR derives from a female donor with breast cancer. Some clones in this sample may be carry-over from other donors' samples. Sequencing was carried out using axillary lymph node tissue. The V call is TRBV24-1, the J call TRBJ2-7; possible D gene TRBD1, 6 bases. CDR3 protein: CATNDSRTATYEQYF. DNA for the CDR3: TGCGCCACCAATGACTCGAGGACAGCGACCTACGAGCAGTACTTC.